This TCR beta chain was captured by sequencing in a study of blood T cell repertoires in COVID-19. The CDR3 spans 14 residues. Germline values: CDR1 SEHNR, CDR2 FQNEAQ (reference sequence). V lost 3 bases and J 2 bases, leaving 11 bases between the germline ends. Authors' data handling: Scientists estimated how many nucleated cells there were by amplifying reference gene primers. Produced via immunoSEQ multiplex PCR; TCRdb's table is partial and in-frame only. V and J calls and clone size are copied from that table; D and trimming were computed from the DNA. The sample shows around 160,000 clones, approximately 75% of them seen only once.

The chain employs TRBV7-9 and TRBJ2-7, with D tentatively TRBD1 (5 bases). This TCR was sampled from a human donor in a cohort sampled during active COVID-19. The sample taken for sequencing was peripheral blood. Written as DNA, the CDR3 is TGTGCCAGCAGCTTGTCCCAGGGCCCCTACGAGCAGTACTTC. Its protein is CASSLSQGPYEQYF.